Listed here are 11 T cell receptor beta chains from one sample, sequenced in a study of cytomegalovirus exposure and HLA in healthy donors. PCR used 60 Vbeta primers and 13 Jbeta primers. Sequenced by immunoSEQ multiplex PCR; TCRdb stores in-frame clones only, minus some. The sample shows 90,000 to 95,000 clones, about 77% of them seen only once. What was sequenced was PBMCs. The receptors stem from a male donor in good health and CMV-seropositive.

The V and J genes are TRBV13 and TRBJ2-3, with D possibly TRBD1 on 5 matching bases. This CDR3 has 13 amino acids. The germline V gene has CDR1 PRHDT and CDR2 FYEKMQ (reference sequence). With 5 bases removed from V and 2 bases from J, the gap between germline ends came to 8 bases. The CDR3 region has the DNA TGTGCCAGCAGCCAGACAGCCACAGATACGCAGTATTTT. Translating gives CASSQTATDTQYF.

This clone appeared a few times. The chain combines TRBV4-2 with TRBJ1-1, with TRBD1 as a possible D gene (6 bases). The CDR3 runs to 15 residues. In germline, CDR1 is LGHNA, CDR2 YNFKEQ. V was trimmed by 5 bases and J by 2 bases, leaving 15 bases between them. In nucleotides, the CDR3 is TGTGCCAGCAGCGCGAGGGCAGGGGACAACACTGAAGCTTTCTTT. Protein sequence: CASSARAGDNTEAFF.

The chain employs TRBV28 and TRBJ2-7, with a weak D call TRBD1 (6 bases). The germline V gene has CDR1 MDHEN and CDR2 SYDVKM. V was shortened by 5 bases and J by 0 bases, with 20 bases between the two germline ends. This CDR3 region has 17 residues. The CDR3 nucleotides read TGTGCCAGCAGTCCCCCCGACTCAGGGGTTGTCTCCTACGAGCAGTACTTC. Its protein product is CASSPPDSGVVSYEQYF.

The chain employs TRBV29-1 and TRBJ2-7; TRBD2 matches at 8 bases. Germline CDR1 SQVTM, CDR2 ANQGSEA. V shed 4 bases and J 3 bases; nucleotides not matched to a gene: 14. This CDR3 contains 16 residues. CDR3 nucleotides: TGCAGCGTTGTCCAGGGAGGGAGCGGGAGTCTCTACGAGCAGTACTTC. Its protein product is CSVVQGGSGSLYEQYF.

This clone was observed a single time. V is TRBV2 and J is TRBJ2-5, with D perhaps matching TRBD2 (5 bases). CDR1 and CDR2 from the germline V gene are SNHLY and FYNNEI. V was cut by 5 bases and J by 3 bases, with 13 bases left in between. The CDR3 sequence is 14 residues long. The CDR3 reads CASSSDRGKETQYF. DNA of the CDR3: TGTGCCAGCAGTTCGGATCGAGGGAAAGAGACCCAGTACTTC. Full variable domain (remainder filled in from reference TRBV2 and TRBJ2-5): EPEVTQTPSHQVTQMGQEVILRCVPISNHLYFYWYRQILGQKVEFLVSFYNNEISEKSEIFDDQFSVERPDGSNFTLKIRSTKLEDSAMYFCASSSDRGKETQYFGPGTRLLVL.

V and J are TRBV28 and TRBJ2-7; 8 bases are shared with TRBD1. V lost 6 bases and J lost 4; bases outside the gene matches: 11. Germline V gene lookup returns CDR1 MDHEN and CDR2 SYDVKM. The CDR3 is 15 residues long. The CDR3 reads CASRTTGTGLYEQYF. DNA for the CDR3: TGTGCCAGCAGAACGACCGGGACAGGATTATACGAGCAGTACTTC.

The chain combines TRBV7-6 with TRBJ1-2; TRBD1 matches at 8 bases. The V gene end was trimmed by 5 bases and the J gene end by 1 base; junction bases not matched to a gene: 12. Germline CDR1 and CDR2: SGHVS and FNYEAQ. The CDR3 extends over 17 amino acids. The CDR3 sequence is CASSNHLTGALNYGYTF. The CDR3 DNA sequence: TGTGCCAGCAGCAATCATTTGACAGGGGCTCTTAACTATGGCTACACCTTC. Full variable domain (remainder filled in from reference TRBV7-6 and TRBJ1-2): GAGVSQSPRYKVTKRGQDVALRCDPISGHVSLYWYRQALGQGPEFLTYFNYEAQQDKSGLPNDRFSAERPEGSISTLTIQRTEQRDSAMYRCASSNHLTGALNYGYTFGSGTRLTVV.

The count of this clone is one. The rearrangement joins TRBV28 to TRBJ1-1; no clear D. CDR3 length equals 14 residues. Between the trimmed V and J ends, which lost 1 base and 3 bases, there was a span of 9 bases. Germline CDR1 reads MDHEN; CDR2 reads SYDVKM. The CDR3 bases are TGTGCCAGCAGTTTATTGGGAGGATACACTGAAGCTTTCTTT. Amino acid sequence: CASSLLGGYTEAFF.

This clone was counted ten times or more. The chain couples TRBV10-3 to TRBJ1-5; TRBD1 is a possible D gene (6 bases). This CDR3 contains 16 residues. Germline assignment: CDR1 ENHRY and CDR2 SYGVKD. Trimming removed 4 bases from V and 1 base from J, with 14 bases in between. CDR3 sequence: CAISAIGGASNQPQHF. Here the CDR3 DNA reads TGTGCCATCAGTGCCATCGGGGGGGCCAGCAATCAGCCCCAGCATTTT.

CDR3 DNA sequence: TGTGCCAGCAGTTACACAACACCGGGACTAGCGGGGTTTAGCTCCTACAATGAGCAGTTCTTC. Its translation: CASSYTTPGLAGFSSYNEQFF. The chain recombines TRBV6-7 with TRBJ2-1; 13 nucleotides line up with TRBD2. TRBV6-7 is an open reading frame whose function is uncertain. V lost 2 bases to trimming and J lost 0 bases; unmatched junction nucleotides: 13. The CDR3 has 21 residues.

This chain joins TRBV28 and TRBJ1-1, with D perhaps matching TRBD1 (5 bases). Trimming took 10 bases from V and 4 from J, leaving 28 bases between them. CDR3 length: 17 residues. Germline loops: CDR1 MDHEN, CDR2 SYDVKM. CDR3: CANKITGGFQRLTEAFF. CDR3 sequence (DNA): TGTGCCAACAAAATTACCGGGGGATTCCAGCGCCTCACTGAAGCTTTCTTT.